One and the same sample provided the 23 T cell receptor beta chains below, sequenced in a study of radiation and T cells in renal cell carcinoma. Repertoires were generated with immunoSEQ multiplex PCR, while TCRdb's copy carries only in-frame clones and drops some. In the table there are about 170,000 clones, about 87% of which are singletons. Described time point: blood 4 weeks post-SBRT, at nephrectomy. Indicated treatment: 15 Gy SBRT to primary tumor, nephrectomy 4 weeks later. Sample: blood, taken from a patient whose treatment included radiotherapy and nephrectomy. The receptors derive from a woman in her forties or fifties with renal cell carcinoma.

The rearrangement links TRBV7-2 to TRBJ1-4; D may be TRBD1 (6 bases). Germline V lookup: CDR1 SGHTA, CDR2 FQGNSA. Between the trimmed V and J ends, which lost 4 bases and 5 bases, there was a span of 11 bases. This CDR3 region has 14 residues. CDR3 in DNA: TGTGCCAGCAGCTCGGACAGCTTAAATGAAAAACTGTTTTTT. It specifies CASSSDSLNEKLFF.

This clone came up once. Other DNA sequences from this sample encode an identical CDR3 as well. V gene TRBV7-2 combines with J gene TRBJ2-7, with 9 bases identical to TRBD1. This CDR3 is built from 15 residues. Trimming cost V 1 base and J 1 base; bases outside gene matches: 2. The germline CDR1 and CDR2 sequences are SGHTA and FQGNSA. The CDR3 region has the DNA TGTGCCAGCAGCTTAGTAGGACAGGGGTCCTACGAGCAGTACTTC. This codes for CASSLVGQGSYEQYF.

The chain is built from TRBV6-5 and TRBJ1-2; D remains ambiguous. Trimming left V 5 bases short and J 8 bases short, with 9 bases between. This CDR3 has 11 residues. The germline V gene encodes CDR1 MNHEY and CDR2 SVGAGI. CDR3 nucleotides: TGTGCCAGCAGTCCGGTAGGCGGCTACACCTTC. Amino acids: CASSPVGGYTF.

The V gene is TRBV2, the J gene TRBJ1-1; no firm D call. This CDR3 has 14 amino acids. V was shortened by 3 bases and J by 4 bases, with 12 bases between the two germline ends. Germline CDR1 and CDR2: SNHLY and FYNNEI. CDR3 protein: CASSEESRGTEAFF. The CDR3, as DNA: TGTGCCAGCAGTGAGGAGAGCCGCGGCACTGAAGCTTTCTTT.

The J gene is TRBJ1-5, the V gene TRBV19, with D possibly TRBD1 on 5 matching bases. V gave up 2 bases and J gave up 6 bases, with 11 bases separating them. Germline V CDR1 and CDR2: LNHDA, SQIVND (reference sequence). This CDR3 is 14 amino acids long. The CDR3 bases are TGTGCCAGTAGTATACCAGGGCGCCCTCAGCCCCAGCATTTT. It yields the protein CASSIPGRPQPQHF.

As concerns this clone: An end of the junction does not agree with germline; a read error may underlie this. J is TRBJ2-5 and V is TRBV7-2, with 7 bases fitting TRBD1. The CDR3 runs 15 residues. Germline V CDR1 and CDR2: SGHTA, FQGNSA. As DNA, the CDR3 is TGTGCCAGCAGTTTAGTGACGGGACAGCAAGAGACCCAGTACTTC. Amino acid sequence: CASSLVTGQQETQYF. The full variable domain, rest sourced from reference TRBV7-2 and TRBJ2-5, is GAGVSQSPSNKVTEKGKDVELRCDPISGHTALYWYRQSLGQGLEFLIYFQGNSAPDKSGLPSDRFSAERTGGSVSTLTIQRTQQEDSAVYLCASSLVTGQQETQYFGPGTRLLVL.

The chain is built from TRBV5-6 and TRBJ1-1, with 11 nucleotides matching TRBD1. There are 16 residues in the CDR3. Trimming cost V 5 bases and J 5 bases; bases outside gene matches: 11. Germline V gives CDR1 SGHDT, CDR2 YYEEEE. The DNA for the CDR3 is TGTGCCAGCAGTCTGTCCCGGGACAGGGGGTGGACTGAAGCTTTCTTT. This codes for CASSLSRDRGWTEAFF.

CDR3 region: CASSPGGYYEQYF. The DNA for the CDR3 is TGTGCCAGCAGCCCAGGGGGATACTACGAGCAGTACTTC. The rearrangement joins TRBV7-8 to TRBJ2-7; 7 positions match TRBD1. Trimming took 5 bases from V and 3 from J; bases not matched to a gene: 4. The CDR3 runs 13 residues. Germline V gene data show CDR1 as SGHVS and CDR2 as FQNEAQ.

CDR3 residues: CSVCRDRENEQYF. CDR3 coding DNA: TGCAGCGTCTGCCGGGACAGGGAAAACGAGCAGTACTTC. The V and J genes are TRBV29-1 and TRBJ2-7; 9 bases match TRBD1. With V trimmed by 6 bases and J by 5 bases, 8 bases remained unmatched. Germline values: CDR1 SQVTM, CDR2 ANQGSEA. This CDR3 is built from 13 residues.

The gene calls are TRBV9 and TRBJ2-7, with 8 nucleotides matching TRBD2. CDR3 length: 15 residues. The V segment lost 3 bases and the J segment 1 base; nucleotides outside the gene matches: 6. CDR1 and CDR2 from the germline V gene are SGDLS and YYNGEE. The CDR3 reads CASSAYLAGSYEQYF. CDR3 coding DNA: TGTGCCAGCAGCGCCTATTTAGCGGGATCCTACGAGCAGTACTTC.

The chain is built from TRBV6-5 and TRBJ1-4; D not certain. V dropped 4 bases and J dropped 4 bases, with 10 bases sitting between them. CDR3 size: 14 residues. Looked up from germline, CDR1 is MNHEY and CDR2 is SVGAGI. CDR3: CASSWGRNNEKLFF. The CDR3 DNA follows: TGTGCCAGCAGTTGGGGTCGGAATAATGAAAAACTGTTTTTT.

J is TRBJ2-3 and V is TRBV7-3; D uncertain. The germline V gene encodes CDR1 SGHTA and CDR2 FQGTGA. V was cut by 7 bases and J by 2 bases, with 13 bases left in between. The CDR3 runs 14 residues. CDR3 loop: CASKPAADTDTQYF. CDR3 sequence (DNA): TGTGCCAGCAAACCGGCGGCCGACACAGATACGCAGTATTTT.

The J gene is TRBJ1-1, the V gene TRBV7-2; 8 positions match TRBD1. Germline-derived CDR1 and CDR2 are SGHTA and FQGNSA. The CDR3 is 15 residues long. The V segment lost 4 bases and the J segment 1 base; nucleotides outside the gene matches: 5. The CDR3: CASSSRQGRNTEAFF. The CDR3 DNA is TGTGCCAGCAGCTCCCGACAGGGGAGGAACACTGAAGCTTTCTTT.

The CDR3 sequence: CASSATTGGGSYSNQPQHF. The CDR3, as DNA: TGCGCCAGCAGTGCCACGACAGGGGGCGGATCTTATAGCAATCAGCCCCAGCATTTT. V usage is TRBV10-2 and J usage is TRBJ1-5, with 10 bases aligning to TRBD1. Germline CDR1 reads WSHSY; CDR2 reads SAAADI. The junction had 12 bases not matched to a gene; V was cut back by 4 bases and J by 0 bases. The CDR3 runs 19 residues.

The rearrangement links TRBV7-2 to TRBJ1-2; unclear D gene. Looked up from germline, CDR1 is SGHTA and CDR2 is FQGNSA. CDR3 length: 13 amino acids. Trimming removed 1 base from V and 12 bases from J, with 15 bases in between. CDR3 sequence: CASSLEIAGENTF. The CDR3 DNA sequence: TGTGCCAGCAGCTTAGAGATCGCCGGTGAAAACACCTTC.

The table lists this clone with a few counts. CDR3 in amino acids: CASSSQGLAVYNEQFF. As DNA, the CDR3 is TGTGCCAGCAGCTCCCAGGGACTAGCAGTTTACAATGAGCAGTTCTTC. This chain links TRBV7-3 with TRBJ2-1, with TRBD2 matching 9 bases. Losses at the gene ends were 4 bases for V and 4 bases for J; bases not matched to a gene: 8. Germline lookup yields CDR1 SGHTA and CDR2 FQGTGA. The CDR3 runs to 16 residues.

As concerns this clone: An end of the junction differs from the germline gene, which may be a read error. The rearrangement joins TRBV5-1 to TRBJ2-1; 7 positions agree with TRBD2. The CDR3 is made up of 14 amino acids. Germline CDR1 and CDR2: SGHRS and YFSETQ. CDR3 nucleotides: TGCGCCAGCAGCCCCGTTCAATCGAGCGGGGAGGCGGTCTTC. This encodes CASSPVQSSGEAVF.

The chain carries TRBV25-1 and TRBJ2-3, with D possibly matching TRBD2 (5 bases). Germline V lookup: CDR1 MGHDK, CDR2 SYGVNS. CDR3 length: 15 amino acids. Deletions cut 4 bases from V and 0 bases from J, with 11 bases between. For the CDR3, the DNA is TGTGCCAGCAGTGTTAAACGGACTAGCACAGATACGCAGTATTTT. Residues: CASSVKRTSTDTQYF.

V is TRBV7-9 and J is TRBJ1-1; D is perhaps TRBD1 (5 bases). The CDR3 is made up of 14 amino acids. Looked up from germline, CDR1 is SEHNR and CDR2 is FQNEAQ (reference sequence). V lost 7 bases and J 3 bases, leaving 15 bases between the germline ends. The CDR3 bases are TGTGCCAGCAAAGGCGGGGGAATTGACACTGAAGCTTTCTTT. It specifies CASKGGGIDTEAFF.

This clone showed up just once. The genes are TRBV6-1 and TRBJ2-1; D is perhaps TRBD2 (6 bases). V was clipped by 4 bases and J by 6 bases, with 16 bases between them. This CDR3 has 15 amino acids. CDR1 and CDR2 from the germline V gene are MNHNS and SASEGT. The CDR3, as DNA: TGTGCCAGCAGTGGAACGCCGGGACTGGTCAATGAGCAGTTCTTC. Its translation: CASSGTPGLVNEQFF.

This chain uses TRBV2 with TRBJ1-6; 10 bases match TRBD1. The ends lost 6 bases at V and 5 bases at J; junction bases unmatched: 4. CDR1 is SNHLY, CDR2 FYNNEI, per germline. CDR3 length equals 15 residues. The CDR3 is CASSRGQGDNSPLHF. In DNA form, the CDR3 reads TGTGCCAGCAGCCGAGGACAGGGGGATAATTCACCCCTCCACTTT.

The chain couples TRBV19 to TRBJ1-5; D is ambiguous. Germline V gene lookup returns CDR1 LNHDA and CDR2 SQIVND (reference sequence). The ends were cut back, 5 bases at V and 6 bases at J, with 11 bases in the middle. The CDR3 is 13 residues long. CDR3 amino acids: CASSRGLSQPQHF. The CDR3 bases are TGTGCCAGTAGTCGGGGATTAAGTCAGCCCCAGCATTTT.

The chain carries TRBV7-2 and TRBJ1-5; D is undetermined. This CDR3 has 15 amino acids. Germline V lookup: CDR1 SGHTA, CDR2 FQGNSA. Trimming pared 1 base from V and 6 bases from J, leaving 13 bases between. The CDR3, as DNA: TGTGCCAGCAGCTTAGGAGGCAGCGGGAGTCAGCCCCAGCATTTT. Translation: CASSLGGSGSQPQHF. The entire variable domain, with the rest obtained from reference TRBV7-2 and TRBJ1-5, is as follows: GAGVSQSPSNKVTEKGKDVELRCDPISGHTALYWYRQSLGQGLEFLIYFQGNSAPDKSGLPSDRFSAERTGGSVSTLTIQRTQQEDSAVYLCASSLGGSGSQPQHFGDGTRLSIL.